This TCR beta chain stems from a study of blood T cell repertoires in COVID-19 (dated by TCRdb to 2018 to 2020). Background for the entire study: Samples from collaborators originated in the United States, Italy and Spain and spanned both the acute and convalescent phases of COVID-19. The repertoires were released in a freely available public database meant as a resource for research on the immune response to SARS-CoV-2. Deeply sampled blood TCRbeta repertoires from subjects exposed to, actively infected with, or recovered from COVID-19 were included in the dataset. Where available, HLA class I and class II types were taken from metadata supplied by the sample provider and were not determined by assay-based typing. The samples were drawn from two sources: the first 160 participants of the ongoing ImmuneRACE study, and 1,000 to 1,500 subjects contributed by 6 global collaborators. The sample metadata nearly always contained a de-identified subject ID, COVID-19 status, age in years and sex. The prospective study material was composed of cDNA or gDNA derived from T cells, B-cell-depleted T cells, or PBMCs. Broad study findings and their caveats: How much clinical and demographic metadata was included differed by source and by participant, and the metadata was provided uncurated.

Another Seattle source contributed samples from volunteer blood donors who had recovered from COVID-19. Collaborating institutions collected whole blood in K2EDTA tubes following their own protocols. For TCRbeta analysis, collaborators shipped samples as frozen whole blood, isolated PBMCs, or DNA extracted from either of those sample types. The CDR3 sequence holds 11 residues, the cysteine and phenylalanine included. The entry retains the CDR3 DNA only, 33 bases that are in frame from base 1. V sheds 5 bases and J sheds 11 bases, leaving 12 bases between their ends. To note about this clone: Its antigen remains undetermined. No much larger clonotype is one base removed from it; base qualities were not supplied.

TCRbeta CDR3 regions were amplified from genomic DNA by means of the immunoSEQ Assay, a bias-controlled multiplex PCR. In the original analysis: The number of nucleated cells in each sample was estimated by amplification of reference gene primers within the assay. To quantify the absolute abundance of each unique TCRbeta CDR3 rearrangement, sequence reads were collapsed and filtered. Productive Simpson clonality was computed per sample as the square root of Simpson's diversity index over productive rearrangements. TCRdb's version of the immuneACCESS table is confined to in-frame rearrangements and falls short of the full clone set. An unresolved V gene accounts for under half of the shortfall where checked; the remainder is of unknown origin. That table supplies the V and J calls and clone size; D and trimming were determined from the DNA. The sample includes roughly 250,000 clones, with around 90% observed a single time. Together, the top ten hold around 7.8% of the sample.

The sequenced sample consisted of peripheral blood. The sequence was obtained from a man in his 60s who had recovered from COVID-19. Rearrangement joined TRBV12-3 or TRBV12-4 to TRBJ1-1; no D gene is confidently identified. The DNA reads TGTGCCAGCAGTGTAGGTCGGTCCGCTTTCTTT. Its protein is CASSVGRSAFF.